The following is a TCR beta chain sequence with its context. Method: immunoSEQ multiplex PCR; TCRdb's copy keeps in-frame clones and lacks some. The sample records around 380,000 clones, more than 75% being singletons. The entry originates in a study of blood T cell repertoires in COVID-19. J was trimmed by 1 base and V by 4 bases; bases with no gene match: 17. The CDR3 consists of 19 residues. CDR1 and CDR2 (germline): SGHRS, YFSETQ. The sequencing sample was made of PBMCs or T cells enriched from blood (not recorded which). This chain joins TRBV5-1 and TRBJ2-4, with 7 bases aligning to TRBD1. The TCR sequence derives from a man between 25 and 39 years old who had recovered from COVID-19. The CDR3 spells CASSVRDRSVDAAKNIQYF. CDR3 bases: TGCGCCAGCAGCGTTCGGGACAGATCTGTGGACGCGGCCAAAAACATTCAGTACTTC.